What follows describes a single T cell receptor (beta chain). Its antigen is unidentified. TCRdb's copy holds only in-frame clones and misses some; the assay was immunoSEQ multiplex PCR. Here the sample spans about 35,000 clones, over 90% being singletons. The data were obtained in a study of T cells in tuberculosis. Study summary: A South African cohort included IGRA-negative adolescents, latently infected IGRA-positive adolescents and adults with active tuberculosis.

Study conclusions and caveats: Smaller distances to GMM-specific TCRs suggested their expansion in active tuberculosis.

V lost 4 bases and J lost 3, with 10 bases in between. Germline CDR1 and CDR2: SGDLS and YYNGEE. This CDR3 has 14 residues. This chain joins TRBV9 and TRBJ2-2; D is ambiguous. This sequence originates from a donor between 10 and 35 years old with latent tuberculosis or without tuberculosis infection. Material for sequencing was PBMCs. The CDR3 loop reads CASSSGADTGELFF. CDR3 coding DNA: TGTGCCAGCAGCTCCGGCGCGGACACCGGGGAGCTGTTTTTT. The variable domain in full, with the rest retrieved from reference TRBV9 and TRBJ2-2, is DSGVTQTPKHLITATGQRVTLRCSPRSGDLSVYWYQQSLDQGLQFLIQYYNGEERAKGNILERFSAQQFPDLHSELNLSSLELGDSALYFCASSSGADTGELFFGEGSRLTVL.